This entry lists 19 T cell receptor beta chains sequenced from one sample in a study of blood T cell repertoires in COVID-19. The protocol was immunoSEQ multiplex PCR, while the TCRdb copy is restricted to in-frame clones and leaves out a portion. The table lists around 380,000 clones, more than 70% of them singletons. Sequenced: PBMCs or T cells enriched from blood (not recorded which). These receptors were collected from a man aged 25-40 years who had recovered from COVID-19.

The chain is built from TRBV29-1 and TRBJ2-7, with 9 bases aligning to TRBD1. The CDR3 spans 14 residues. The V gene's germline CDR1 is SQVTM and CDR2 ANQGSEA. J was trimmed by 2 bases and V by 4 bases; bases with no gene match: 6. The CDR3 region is CSVGVTGGAYEQYF. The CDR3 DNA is TGCAGCGTTGGGGTGACAGGGGGGGCCTACGAGCAGTACTTC.

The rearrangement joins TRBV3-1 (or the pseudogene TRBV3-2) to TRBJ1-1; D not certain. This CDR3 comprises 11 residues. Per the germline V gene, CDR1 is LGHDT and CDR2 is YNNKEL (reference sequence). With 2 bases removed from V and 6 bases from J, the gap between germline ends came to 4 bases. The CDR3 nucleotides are TGTGCCAGCAGCCAACTTGCTGAAGCTTTCTTT. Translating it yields CASSQLAEAFF.

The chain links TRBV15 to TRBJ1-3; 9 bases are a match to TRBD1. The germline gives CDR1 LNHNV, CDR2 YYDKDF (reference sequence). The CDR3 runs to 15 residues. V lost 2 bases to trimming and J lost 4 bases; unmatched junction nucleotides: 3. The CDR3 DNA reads TGTGCCACCAGCAGACCAGGGACAGGGGGAAACACCATATATTTT. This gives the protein CATSRPGTGGNTIYF.

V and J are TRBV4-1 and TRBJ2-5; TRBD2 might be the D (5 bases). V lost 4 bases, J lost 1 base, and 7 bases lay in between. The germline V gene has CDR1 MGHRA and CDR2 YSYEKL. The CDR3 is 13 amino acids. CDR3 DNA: TGCGCCAGCAGCCGACTAACCCAAGAGACCCAGTACTTC. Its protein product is CASSRLTQETQYF.

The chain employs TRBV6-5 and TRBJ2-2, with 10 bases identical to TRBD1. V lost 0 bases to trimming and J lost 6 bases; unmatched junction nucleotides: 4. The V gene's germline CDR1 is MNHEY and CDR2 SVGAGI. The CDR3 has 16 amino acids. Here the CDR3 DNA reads TGTGCCAGCAGTTACTCGGGACAGGGGATGGCCGGGGAGCTGTTTTTT. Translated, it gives CASSYSGQGMAGELFF.

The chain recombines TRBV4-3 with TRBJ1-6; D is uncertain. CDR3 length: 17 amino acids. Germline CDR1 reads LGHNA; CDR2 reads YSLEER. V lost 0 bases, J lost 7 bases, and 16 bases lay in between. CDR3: CASSQDEVKEANSPLHF. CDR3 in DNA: TGCGCCAGCAGCCAAGATGAGGTTAAGGAAGCGAATTCACCCCTCCACTTT.

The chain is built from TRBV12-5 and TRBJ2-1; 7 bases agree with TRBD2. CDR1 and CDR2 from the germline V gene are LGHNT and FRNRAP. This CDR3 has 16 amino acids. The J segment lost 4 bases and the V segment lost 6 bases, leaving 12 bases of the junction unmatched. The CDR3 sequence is CASGLGFGGKYNEQFF. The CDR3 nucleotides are TGTGCTAGTGGCCTTGGTTTCGGGGGGAAGTACAATGAGCAGTTCTTC.

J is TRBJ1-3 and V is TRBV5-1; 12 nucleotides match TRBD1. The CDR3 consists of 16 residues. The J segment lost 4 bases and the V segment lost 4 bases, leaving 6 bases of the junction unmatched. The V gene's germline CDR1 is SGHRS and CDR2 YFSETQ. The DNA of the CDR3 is TGCGCCAGCAGCCTGGGACAGGGGGCGGCCGGAAACACCATATATTTT. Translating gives CASSLGQGAAGNTIYF.

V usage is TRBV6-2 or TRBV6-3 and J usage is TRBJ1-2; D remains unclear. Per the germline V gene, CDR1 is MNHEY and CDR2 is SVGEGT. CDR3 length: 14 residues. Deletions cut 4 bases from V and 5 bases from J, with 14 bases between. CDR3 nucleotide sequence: TGTGCCAGCAGTTCGCTACTGCCCTCTTATGGCTACACCTTC. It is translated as CASSSLLPSYGYTF.

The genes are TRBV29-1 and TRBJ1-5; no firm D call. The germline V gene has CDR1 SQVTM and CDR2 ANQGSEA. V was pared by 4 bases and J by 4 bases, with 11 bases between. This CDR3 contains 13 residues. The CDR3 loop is CSVGGRSNQPQHF. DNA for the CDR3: TGCAGCGTTGGTGGCAGAAGTAATCAGCCCCAGCATTTT.

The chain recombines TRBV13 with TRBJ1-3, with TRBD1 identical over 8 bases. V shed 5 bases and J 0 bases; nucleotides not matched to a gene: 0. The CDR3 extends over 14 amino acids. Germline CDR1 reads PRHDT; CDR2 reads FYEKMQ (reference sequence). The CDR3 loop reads CASSDRGSGNTIYF. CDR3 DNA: TGTGCCAGCAGCGACAGGGGCTCTGGAAACACCATATATTTT.

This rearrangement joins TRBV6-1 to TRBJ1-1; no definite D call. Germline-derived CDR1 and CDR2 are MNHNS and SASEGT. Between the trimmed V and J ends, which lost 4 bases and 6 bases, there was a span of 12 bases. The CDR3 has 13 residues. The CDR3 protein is CASSVAGGAEAFF. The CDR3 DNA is TGTGCCAGCAGTGTAGCCGGCGGGGCTGAAGCTTTCTTT.

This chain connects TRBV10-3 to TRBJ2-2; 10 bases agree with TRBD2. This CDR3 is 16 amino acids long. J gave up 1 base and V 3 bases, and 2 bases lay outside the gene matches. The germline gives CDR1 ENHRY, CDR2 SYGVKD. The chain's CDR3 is CAISEIAGGNTGELFF. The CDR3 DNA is TGTGCCATCAGTGAAATAGCGGGGGGGAACACCGGGGAGCTGTTTTTT.

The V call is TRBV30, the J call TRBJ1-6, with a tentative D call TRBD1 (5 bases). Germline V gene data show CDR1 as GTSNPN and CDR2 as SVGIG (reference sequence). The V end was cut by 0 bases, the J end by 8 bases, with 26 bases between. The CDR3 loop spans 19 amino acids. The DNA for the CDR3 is TGTGCCTGGAGTGTCCTGGAGGGGAGGTTGACTTCTATCGATTCACCCCTCCACTTT. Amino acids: CAWSVLEGRLTSIDSPLHF.

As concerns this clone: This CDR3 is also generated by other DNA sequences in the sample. The CDR3 DNA sequence: TGTGCCACGCGGGACACTGAAGCTTTCTTT. This encodes CATRDTEAFF. The V call is TRBV10-3, the J call TRBJ1-1; D is unresolved. Looked up from germline, CDR1 is ENHRY and CDR2 is SYGVKD. Trimming removed 10 bases at V and 3 bases at J, with 6 bases between. The CDR3 covers 10 residues.

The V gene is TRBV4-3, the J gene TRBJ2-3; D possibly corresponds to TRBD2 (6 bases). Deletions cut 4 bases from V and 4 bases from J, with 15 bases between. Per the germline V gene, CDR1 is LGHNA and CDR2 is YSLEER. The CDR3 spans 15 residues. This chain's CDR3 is CASSRTGELADTQYF. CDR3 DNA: TGCGCCAGCAGCCGTACGGGGGAGCTTGCAGATACGCAGTATTTT.

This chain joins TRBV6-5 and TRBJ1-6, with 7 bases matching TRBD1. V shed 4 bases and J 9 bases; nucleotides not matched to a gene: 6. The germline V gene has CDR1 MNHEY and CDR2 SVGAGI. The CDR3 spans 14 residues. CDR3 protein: CASSLYRGGSPLHF. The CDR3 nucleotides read TGTGCCAGCAGTTTGTACAGGGGTGGTTCACCCCTCCACTTT.

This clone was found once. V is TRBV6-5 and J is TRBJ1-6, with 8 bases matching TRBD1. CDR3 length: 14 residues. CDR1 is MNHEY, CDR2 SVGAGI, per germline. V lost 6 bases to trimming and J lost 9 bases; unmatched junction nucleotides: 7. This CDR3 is CASRTDRGGSPLHF. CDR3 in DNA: TGTGCCAGCAGGACCGACAGGGGAGGTTCACCCCTCCACTTT.

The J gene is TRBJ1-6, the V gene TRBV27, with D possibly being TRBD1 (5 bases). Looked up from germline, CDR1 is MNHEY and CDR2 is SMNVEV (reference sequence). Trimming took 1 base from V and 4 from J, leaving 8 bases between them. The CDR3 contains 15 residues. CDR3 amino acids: CASSLYGQYNSPLHF. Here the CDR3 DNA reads TGTGCCAGCAGTTTATACGGACAATATAATTCACCCCTCCACTTT.